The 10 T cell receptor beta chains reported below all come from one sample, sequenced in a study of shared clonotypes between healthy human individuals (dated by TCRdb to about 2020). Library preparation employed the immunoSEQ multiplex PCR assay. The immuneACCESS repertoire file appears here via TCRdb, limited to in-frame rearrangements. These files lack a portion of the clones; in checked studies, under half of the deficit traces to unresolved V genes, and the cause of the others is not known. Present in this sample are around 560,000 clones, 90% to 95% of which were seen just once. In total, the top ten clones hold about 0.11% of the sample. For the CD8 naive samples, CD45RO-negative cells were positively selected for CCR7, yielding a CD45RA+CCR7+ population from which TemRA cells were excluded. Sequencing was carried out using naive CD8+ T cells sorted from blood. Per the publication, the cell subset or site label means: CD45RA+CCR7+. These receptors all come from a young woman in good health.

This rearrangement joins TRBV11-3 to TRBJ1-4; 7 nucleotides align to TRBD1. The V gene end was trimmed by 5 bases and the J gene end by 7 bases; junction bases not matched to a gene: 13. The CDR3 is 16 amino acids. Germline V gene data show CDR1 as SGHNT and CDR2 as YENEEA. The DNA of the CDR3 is TGTGCCAGCAGCCCGGGCATCACAGGGGATGGTGAAAAACTGTTTTTT. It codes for CASSPGITGDGEKLFF.

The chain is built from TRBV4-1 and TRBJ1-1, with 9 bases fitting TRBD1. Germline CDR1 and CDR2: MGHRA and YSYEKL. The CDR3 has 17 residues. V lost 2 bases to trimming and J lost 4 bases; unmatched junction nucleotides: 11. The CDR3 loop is CASSQHGTGLLSTEAFF. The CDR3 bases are TGCGCCAGCAGCCAACACGGGACAGGGTTGTTGTCCACTGAAGCTTTCTTT.

For the CDR3, the DNA is TGTGCCAGCAGTGCGCACCGGGACAGGGGACCCGAGCAGTACTTC. Amino acids: CASSAHRDRGPEQYF. V is TRBV27 and J is TRBJ2-7; 10 bases line up with TRBD1. With V trimmed by 5 bases and J by 6 bases, 10 bases remained unmatched. The CDR3 length is 15 residues. CDR1 and CDR2 (germline): MNHEY, SMNVEV (reference sequence).

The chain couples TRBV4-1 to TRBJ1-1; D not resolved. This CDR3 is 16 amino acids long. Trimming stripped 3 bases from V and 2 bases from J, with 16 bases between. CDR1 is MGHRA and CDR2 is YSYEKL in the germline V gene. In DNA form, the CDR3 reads TGCGCCAGCAGCCAGGTCCATAGGACGGGTAACACTGAAGCTTTCTTT. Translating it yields CASSQVHRTGNTEAFF.

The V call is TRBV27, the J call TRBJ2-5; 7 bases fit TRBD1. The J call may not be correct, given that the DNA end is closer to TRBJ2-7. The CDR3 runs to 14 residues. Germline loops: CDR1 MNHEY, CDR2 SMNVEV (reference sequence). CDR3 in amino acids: CASSLSPTGIEQYF. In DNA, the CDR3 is TGTGCCAGCAGTTTATCCCCGACAGGGATCGAGCAGTACTTC.

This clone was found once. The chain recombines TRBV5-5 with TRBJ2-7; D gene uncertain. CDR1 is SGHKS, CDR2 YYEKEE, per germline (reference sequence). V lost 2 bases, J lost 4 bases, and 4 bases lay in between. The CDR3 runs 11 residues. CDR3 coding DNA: TGTGCCAGCAGCTTCGGATACGAGCAGTACTTC. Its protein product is CASSFGYEQYF.

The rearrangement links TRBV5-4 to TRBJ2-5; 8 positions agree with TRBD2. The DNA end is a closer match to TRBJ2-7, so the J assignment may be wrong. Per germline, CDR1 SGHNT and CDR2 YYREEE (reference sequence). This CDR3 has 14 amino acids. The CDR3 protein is CASSYSGTDYEQYF. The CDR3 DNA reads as TGTGCCAGCAGTTATAGCGGGACTGACTACGAGCAGTACTTC.

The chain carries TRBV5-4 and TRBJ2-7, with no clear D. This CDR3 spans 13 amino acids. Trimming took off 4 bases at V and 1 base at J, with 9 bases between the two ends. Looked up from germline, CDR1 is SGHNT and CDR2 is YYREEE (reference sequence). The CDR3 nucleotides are TGTGCCAGCAGCACCGCCCCTTCCTACGAGCAGTACTTC. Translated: CASSTAPSYEQYF.

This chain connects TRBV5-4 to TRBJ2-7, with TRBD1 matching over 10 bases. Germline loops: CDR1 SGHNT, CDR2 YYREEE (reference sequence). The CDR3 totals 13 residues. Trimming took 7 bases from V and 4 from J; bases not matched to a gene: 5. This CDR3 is CASGTGERYEQYF. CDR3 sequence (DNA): TGTGCCAGCGGGACAGGGGAGAGGTACGAGCAGTACTTC.

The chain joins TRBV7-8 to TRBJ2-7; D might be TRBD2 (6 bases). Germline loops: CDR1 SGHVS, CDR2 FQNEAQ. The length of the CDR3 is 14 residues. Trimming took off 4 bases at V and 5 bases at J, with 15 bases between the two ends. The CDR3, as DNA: TGTGCCAGCAGCTCCCCCGCCAGACTAGACGAGCAGTACTTC. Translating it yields CASSSPARLDEQYF.